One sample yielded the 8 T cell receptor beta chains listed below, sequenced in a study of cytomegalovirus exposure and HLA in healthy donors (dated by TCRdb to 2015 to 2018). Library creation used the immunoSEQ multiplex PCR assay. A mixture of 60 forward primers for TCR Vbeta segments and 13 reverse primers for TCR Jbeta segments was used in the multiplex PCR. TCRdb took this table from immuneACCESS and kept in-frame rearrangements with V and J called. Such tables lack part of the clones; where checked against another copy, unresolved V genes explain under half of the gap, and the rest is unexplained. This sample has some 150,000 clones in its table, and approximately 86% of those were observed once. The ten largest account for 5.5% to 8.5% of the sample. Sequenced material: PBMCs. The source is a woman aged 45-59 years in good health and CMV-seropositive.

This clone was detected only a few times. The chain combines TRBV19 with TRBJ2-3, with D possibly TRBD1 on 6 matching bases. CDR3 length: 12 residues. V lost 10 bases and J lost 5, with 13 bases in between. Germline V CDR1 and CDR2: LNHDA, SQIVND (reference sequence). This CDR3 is CATQQGLDTQYF. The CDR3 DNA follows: TGTGCCACTCAACAGGGATTAGATACGCAGTATTTT.

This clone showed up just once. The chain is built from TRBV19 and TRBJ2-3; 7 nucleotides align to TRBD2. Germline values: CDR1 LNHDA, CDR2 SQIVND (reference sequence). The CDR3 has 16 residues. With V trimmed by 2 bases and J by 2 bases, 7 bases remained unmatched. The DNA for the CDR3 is TGTGCCAGTAGTATATTGGGGGGGGGAGACACAGATACGCAGTATTTT. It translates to CASSILGGGDTDTQYF. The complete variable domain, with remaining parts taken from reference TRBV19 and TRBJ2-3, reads DGGITQSPKYLFRKEGQNVTLSCEQNLNHDAMYWYRQDPGQGLRLIYYSQIVNDFQKGDIAEGYSVSREKKESFPLTVTSAQKNPTAFYLCASSILGGGDTDTQYFGPGTRLTVL.

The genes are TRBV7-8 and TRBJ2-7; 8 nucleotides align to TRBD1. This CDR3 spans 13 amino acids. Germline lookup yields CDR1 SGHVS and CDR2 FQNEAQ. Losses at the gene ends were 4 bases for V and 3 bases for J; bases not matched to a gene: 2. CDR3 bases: TGTGCCAGCAGCTCGGGACAGGTCTACGAGCAGTACTTC. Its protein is CASSSGQVYEQYF.

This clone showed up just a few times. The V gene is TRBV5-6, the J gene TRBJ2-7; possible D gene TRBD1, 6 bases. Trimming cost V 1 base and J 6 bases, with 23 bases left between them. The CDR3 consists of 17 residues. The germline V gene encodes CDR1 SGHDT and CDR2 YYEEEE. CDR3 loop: CASSLIGGGSQGIEQYF. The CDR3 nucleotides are TGTGCCAGCAGCTTGATAGGGGGTGGGTCCCAGGGGATCGAGCAGTACTTC. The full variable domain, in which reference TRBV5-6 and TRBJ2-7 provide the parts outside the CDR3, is DAGVTQSPTHLIKTRGQQVTLRCSPKSGHDTVSWYQQALGQGPQFIFQYYEEEERQRGNFPDRFSGHQFPNYSSELNVNALLLGDSALYLCASSLIGGGSQGIEQYFGPGTRLTVT.

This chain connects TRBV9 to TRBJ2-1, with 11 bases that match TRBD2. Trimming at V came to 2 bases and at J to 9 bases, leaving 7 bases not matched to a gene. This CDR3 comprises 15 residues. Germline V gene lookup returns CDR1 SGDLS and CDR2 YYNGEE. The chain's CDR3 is CASSVGTSGRFEQFF. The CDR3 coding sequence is TGTGCCAGCAGCGTTGGGACTAGCGGTAGGTTTGAGCAGTTCTTC. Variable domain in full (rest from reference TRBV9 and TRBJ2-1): DSGVTQTPKHLITATGQRVTLRCSPRSGDLSVYWYQQSLDQGLQFLIQYYNGEERAKGNILERFSAQQFPDLHSELNLSSLELGDSALYFCASSVGTSGRFEQFFGPGTRLTVL.

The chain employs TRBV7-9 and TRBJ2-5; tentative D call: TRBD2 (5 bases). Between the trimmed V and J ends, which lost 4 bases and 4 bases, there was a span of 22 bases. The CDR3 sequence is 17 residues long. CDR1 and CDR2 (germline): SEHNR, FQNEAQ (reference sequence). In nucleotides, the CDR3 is TGTGCCAGCAGCTCACCTATCCGGGGTTCTACCCGAGAGACCCAGTACTTC. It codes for CASSSPIRGSTRETQYF. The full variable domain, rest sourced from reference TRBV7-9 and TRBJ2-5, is DTGVSQNPRHKITKRGQNVTFRCDPISEHNRLYWYRQTLGQGPEFLTYFQNEAQLEKSRLLSDRFSAERPKGSFSTLEIQRTEQGDSAMYLCASSSPIRGSTRETQYFGPGTRLLVL.

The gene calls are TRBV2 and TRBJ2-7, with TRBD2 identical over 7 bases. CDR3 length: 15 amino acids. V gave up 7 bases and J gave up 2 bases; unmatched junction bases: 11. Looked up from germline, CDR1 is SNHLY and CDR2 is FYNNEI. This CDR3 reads CASISGLHDPYEQYF. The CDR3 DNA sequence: TGTGCCAGCATTTCGGGACTACATGACCCCTACGAGCAGTACTTC.

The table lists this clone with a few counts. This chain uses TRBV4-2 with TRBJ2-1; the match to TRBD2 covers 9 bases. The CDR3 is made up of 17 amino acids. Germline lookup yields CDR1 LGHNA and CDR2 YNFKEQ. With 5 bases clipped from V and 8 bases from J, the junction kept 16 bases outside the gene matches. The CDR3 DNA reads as TGTGCCAGCAGCGGATATAGGAATAGCGGGGGAGGGGATGAGCAGTTCTTC. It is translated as CASSGYRNSGGGDEQFF.